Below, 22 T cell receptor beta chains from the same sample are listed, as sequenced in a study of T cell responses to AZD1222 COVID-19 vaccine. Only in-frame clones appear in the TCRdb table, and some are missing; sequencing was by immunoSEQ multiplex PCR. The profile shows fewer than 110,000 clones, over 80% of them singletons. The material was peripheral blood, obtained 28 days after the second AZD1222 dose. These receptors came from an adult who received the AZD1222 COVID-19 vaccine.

The CDR3 DNA follows: TGTGCCAGCAGGGGGACAGGGGAGGAAGGAGAAAAACTGTTTTTT. Protein: CASRGTGEEGEKLFF. This chain joins TRBV6-5 and TRBJ1-4; 10 bases fit TRBD1. V shed 6 bases, J shed 8 bases, and the junction held 9 bases outside the gene matches. The CDR3 is 15 residues long. CDR1 and CDR2 from the germline V gene are MNHEY and SVGAGI.

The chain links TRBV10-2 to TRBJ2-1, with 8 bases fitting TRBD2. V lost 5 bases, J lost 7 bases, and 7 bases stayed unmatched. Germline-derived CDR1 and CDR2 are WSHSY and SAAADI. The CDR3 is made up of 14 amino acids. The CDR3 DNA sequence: TGCGCCAGCAGTTTGGGACTAGGGGGGAATGAGCAGTTCTTC. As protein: CASSLGLGGNEQFF.

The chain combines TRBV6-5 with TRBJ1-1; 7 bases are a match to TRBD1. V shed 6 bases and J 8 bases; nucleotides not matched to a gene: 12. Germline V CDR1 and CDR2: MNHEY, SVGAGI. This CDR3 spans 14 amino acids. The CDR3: CASSQDRTSPEAFF. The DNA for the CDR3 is TGTGCCAGCAGCCAGGACAGGACTAGCCCCGAAGCTTTCTTT.

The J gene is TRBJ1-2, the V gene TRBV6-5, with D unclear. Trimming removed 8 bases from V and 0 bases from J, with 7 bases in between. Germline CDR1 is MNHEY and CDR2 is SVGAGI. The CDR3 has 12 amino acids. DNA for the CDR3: TGTGCCAGCGGAAAATCTAACTATGGCTACACCTTC. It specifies CASGKSNYGYTF.

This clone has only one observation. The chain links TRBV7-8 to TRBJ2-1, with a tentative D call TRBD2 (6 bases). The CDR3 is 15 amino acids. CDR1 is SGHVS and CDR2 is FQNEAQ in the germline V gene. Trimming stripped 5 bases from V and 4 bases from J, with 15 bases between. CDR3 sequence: CASSPERAMYNEQFF. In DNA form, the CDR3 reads TGTGCCAGCAGCCCCGAGCGGGCTATGTACAATGAGCAGTTCTTC.

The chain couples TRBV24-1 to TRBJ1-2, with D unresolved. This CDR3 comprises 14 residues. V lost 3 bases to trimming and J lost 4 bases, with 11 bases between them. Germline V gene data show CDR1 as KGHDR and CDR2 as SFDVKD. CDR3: CATSDPGRTYGYTF. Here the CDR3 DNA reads TGTGCCACCAGTGATCCCGGACGGACCTATGGCTACACCTTC.

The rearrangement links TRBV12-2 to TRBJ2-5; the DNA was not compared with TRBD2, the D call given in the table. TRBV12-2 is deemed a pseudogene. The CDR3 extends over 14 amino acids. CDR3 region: CASREAGDRETQYF. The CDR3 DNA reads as TGTGCAAGTCGAGAAGCGGGAGACCGGGAGACCCAGTACTTC.

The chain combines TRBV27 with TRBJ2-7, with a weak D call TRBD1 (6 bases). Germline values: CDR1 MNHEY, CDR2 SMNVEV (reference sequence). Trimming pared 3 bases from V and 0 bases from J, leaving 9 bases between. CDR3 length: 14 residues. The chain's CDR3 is CASSLAGDSYEQYF. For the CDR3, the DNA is TGTGCCAGCAGTTTGGCAGGGGACTCCTACGAGCAGTACTTC.

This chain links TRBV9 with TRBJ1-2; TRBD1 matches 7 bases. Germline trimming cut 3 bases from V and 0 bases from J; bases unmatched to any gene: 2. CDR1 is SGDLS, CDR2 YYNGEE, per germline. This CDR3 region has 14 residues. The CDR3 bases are TGTGCCAGCAGCGCTGGGACAGCTAACTATGGCTACACCTTC. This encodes CASSAGTANYGYTF.

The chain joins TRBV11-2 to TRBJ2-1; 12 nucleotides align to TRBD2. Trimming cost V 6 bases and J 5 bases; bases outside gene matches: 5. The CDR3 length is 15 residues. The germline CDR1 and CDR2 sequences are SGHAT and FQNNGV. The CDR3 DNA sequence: TGTGCCAGCAGGCCTCGACTAGCGGGAGACAATGAGCAGTTCTTC. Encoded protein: CASRPRLAGDNEQFF.

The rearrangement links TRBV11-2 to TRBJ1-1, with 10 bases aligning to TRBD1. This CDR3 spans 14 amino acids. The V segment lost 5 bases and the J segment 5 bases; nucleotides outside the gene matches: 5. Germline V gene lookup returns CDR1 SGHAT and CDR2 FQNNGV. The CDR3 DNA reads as TGTGCCAGCAGCCGGGACAGGGGTCGAACTGAAGCTTTCTTT. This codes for CASSRDRGRTEAFF.

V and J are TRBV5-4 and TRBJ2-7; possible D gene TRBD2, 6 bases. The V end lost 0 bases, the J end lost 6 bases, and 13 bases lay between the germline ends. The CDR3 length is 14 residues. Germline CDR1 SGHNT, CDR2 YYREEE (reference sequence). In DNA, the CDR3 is TGTGCCAGCAGCTTGGGCAGGGACTCTTCCGAGCAGTACTTC. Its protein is CASSLGRDSSEQYF.

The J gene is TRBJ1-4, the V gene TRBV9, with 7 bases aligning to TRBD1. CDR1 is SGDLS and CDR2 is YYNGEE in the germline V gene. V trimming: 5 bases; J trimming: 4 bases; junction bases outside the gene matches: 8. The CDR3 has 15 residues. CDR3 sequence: CASSDQGGSNEKLFF. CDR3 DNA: TGTGCCAGCAGTGATCAGGGGGGGAGTAATGAAAAACTGTTTTTT.

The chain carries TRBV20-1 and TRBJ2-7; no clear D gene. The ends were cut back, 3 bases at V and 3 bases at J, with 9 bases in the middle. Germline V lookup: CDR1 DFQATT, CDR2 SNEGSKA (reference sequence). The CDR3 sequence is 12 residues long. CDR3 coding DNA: TGCAGTGCTAGTCGTTTGCGCTACGAGCAGTACTTC. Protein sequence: CSASRLRYEQYF.

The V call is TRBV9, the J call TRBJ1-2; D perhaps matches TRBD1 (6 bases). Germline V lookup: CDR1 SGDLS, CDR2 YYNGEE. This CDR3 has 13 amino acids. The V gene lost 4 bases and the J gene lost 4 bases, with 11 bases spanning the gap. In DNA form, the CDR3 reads TGTGCCAGCAGCACTCGAGGGGGCTATGGCTACACCTTC. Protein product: CASSTRGGYGYTF.

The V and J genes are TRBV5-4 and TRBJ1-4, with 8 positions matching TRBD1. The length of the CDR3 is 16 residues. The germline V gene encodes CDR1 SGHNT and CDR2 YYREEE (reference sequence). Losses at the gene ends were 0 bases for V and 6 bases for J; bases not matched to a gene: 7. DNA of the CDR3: TGTGCCAGCAGCTTGGCCTCGGCAGGGGGCGATGAAAAACTGTTTTTT. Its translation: CASSLASAGGDEKLFF.

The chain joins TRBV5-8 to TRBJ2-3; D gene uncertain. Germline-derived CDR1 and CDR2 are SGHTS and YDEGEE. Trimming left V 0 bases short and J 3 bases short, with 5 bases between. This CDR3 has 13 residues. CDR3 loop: CASSLDRTDTQYF. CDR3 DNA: TGTGCCAGCAGCTTGGACCGAACAGATACGCAGTATTTT.

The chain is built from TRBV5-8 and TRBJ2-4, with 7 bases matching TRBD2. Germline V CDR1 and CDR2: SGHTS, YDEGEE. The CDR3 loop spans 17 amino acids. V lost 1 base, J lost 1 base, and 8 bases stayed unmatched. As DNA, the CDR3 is TGTGCCAGCAGCTTGAAGGGCCCGCGGGAGGCCAAAAACATTCAGTACTTC. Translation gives CASSLKGPREAKNIQYF.

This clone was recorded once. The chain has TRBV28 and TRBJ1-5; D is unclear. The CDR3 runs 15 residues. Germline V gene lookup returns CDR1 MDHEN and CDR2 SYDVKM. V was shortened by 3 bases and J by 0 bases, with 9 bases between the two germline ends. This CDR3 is CASSFDGISNQPQHF. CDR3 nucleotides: TGTGCCAGCAGTTTTGACGGTATTAGCAATCAGCCCCAGCATTTT.

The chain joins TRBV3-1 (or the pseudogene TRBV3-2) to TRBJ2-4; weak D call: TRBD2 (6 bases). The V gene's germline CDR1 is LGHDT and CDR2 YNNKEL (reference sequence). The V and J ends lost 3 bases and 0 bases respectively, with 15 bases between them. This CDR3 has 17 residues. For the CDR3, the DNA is TGTGCCAGCAGCCACTCGGGACTGGCGCTAGCCAAAAACATTCAGTACTTC. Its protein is CASSHSGLALAKNIQYF.

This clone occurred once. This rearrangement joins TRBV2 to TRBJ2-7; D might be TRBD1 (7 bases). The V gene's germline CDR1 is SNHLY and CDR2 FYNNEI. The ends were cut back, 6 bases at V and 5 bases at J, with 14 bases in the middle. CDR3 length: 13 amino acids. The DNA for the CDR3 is TGTGCCAGCAGGCACAGGGGAGGAGACGAGCAGTACTTC. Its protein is CASRHRGGDEQYF.

The CDR3 reads CASGVFRPQHF. Written as DNA, the CDR3 is TGTGCCAGCGGGGTTTTCCGACCCCAGCATTTT. This rearrangement joins TRBV2 to TRBJ1-5; no clear D gene. The V gene's germline CDR1 is SNHLY and CDR2 FYNNEI. V lost 8 bases to trimming and J lost 10 bases, with 12 bases between them. This CDR3 is built from 11 residues.